These 9 T cell receptor beta chains were all obtained from the same sample, sequenced in a study of Ad26.COV2.S vaccination and SARS-CoV-2 variants. Treatment noted: around 19 received Ad26.COV2.S at low or high dose, single or two shots; about 5 received placebo; per-sample allocation not given. The study sampled participants on day 63 after the first vaccine or placebo injection. This table comes from immunoSEQ multiplex PCR, and its TCRdb copy is limited to in-frame clones, with some not included. The sample lists approximately 450,000 clones; around 90% were seen once. The input for sequencing was peripheral blood, taken in a trial of Ad26.COV2.S vaccine versus placebo. The origin of the receptors is a person between 18 and 59 years old who received the Ad26.COV2.S COVID-19 vaccine or a placebo.

The V and J genes are TRBV30 and TRBJ1-1; TRBD1 might be the D (6 bases). V lost 8 bases to trimming and J lost 5 bases, with 18 bases between them. Germline CDR1 and CDR2: GTSNPN and SVGIG (reference sequence). The CDR3 contains 13 residues. CDR3 bases: TGTGCCCTCACCACAGGGCTAGGGACTGAAGCTTTCTTT. As protein: CALTTGLGTEAFF. Full variable domain (rest looked up from reference TRBV30 and TRBJ1-1): SQTIHQWPATLVQPVGSPLSLECTVEGTSNPNLYWYRQAAGRGLQLLFYSVGIGQISSEVPQNLSASRPQDRQFILSSKKLLLSDSGFYLCALTTGLGTEAFFGQGTRLTVV.

On this clone itself: Other DNA sequences in the sample encode the same CDR3. The V and J genes are TRBV28 and TRBJ2-7, with 14 bases matching TRBD2. Germline V gene sequence: CDR1 MDHEN, CDR2 SYDVKM. The CDR3 contains 15 residues. Germline trimming cut 6 bases from V and 3 bases from J; bases unmatched to any gene: 4. CDR3 amino acids: CASRPGTSGSYEQYF. The CDR3, as DNA: TGTGCCAGCAGACCAGGGACTAGCGGGAGCTACGAGCAGTACTTC.

The chain carries TRBV4-3 and TRBJ1-1; 8 bases align to TRBD1. Per germline, CDR1 LGHNA and CDR2 YSLEER. After removal of 0 bases from V and 2 bases from J, the junction contained 5 bases not matched to a gene. The CDR3 runs 16 residues. The CDR3 bases are TGCGCCAGCAGCCAAGAACCGACAGGGGATAACACTGAAGCTTTCTTT. Protein: CASSQEPTGDNTEAFF.

The rearrangement uses TRBV7-2 and TRBJ2-1; D may be TRBD2 (6 bases). This CDR3 is 12 amino acids long. Germline values: CDR1 SGHTA, CDR2 FQGNSA. Trimming cost V 5 bases and J 11 bases, with 13 bases left between them. The CDR3 region is CASSPPSEQQFF. Written as DNA, the CDR3 is TGTGCCAGCAGCCCTCCTAGCGAGCAGCAGTTCTTC.

This clone was seen only once. The chain joins TRBV28 to TRBJ2-7; TRBD1 might be the D (6 bases). Looked up from germline, CDR1 is MDHEN and CDR2 is SYDVKM. Trimming cost V 7 bases and J 0 bases, with 10 bases left between them. The CDR3 sequence is 13 residues long. CDR3 in amino acids: CASTRGSSYEQYF. The CDR3 coding sequence is TGTGCCAGCACCAGGGGTAGCTCCTACGAGCAGTACTTC.

CDR3 in DNA: TGTGCCAGTAGTATAGGACATACTTACGAGCAGTACTTC. Its protein is CASSIGHTYEQYF. This chain uses TRBV19 with TRBJ2-7; D ambiguous. From germline, CDR1 is LNHDA and CDR2 SQIVND (reference sequence). The CDR3 extends over 13 amino acids. Trimming stripped 1 base from V and 4 bases from J, with 8 bases between.

This clone came up once. The CDR3 DNA reads TGTGCCAGCAGCTCGATTCTGACCCCGAAGAACACCGGGGAGCTGTTTTTT. Amino acid sequence: CASSSILTPKNTGELFF. The chain carries TRBV5-6 and TRBJ2-2, with D uncertain. This CDR3 contains 17 residues. CDR1 SGHDT and CDR2 YYEEEE come from the germline V gene. The V end was cut by 3 bases, the J end by 1 base, with 16 bases between.

The chain links TRBV7-2 to TRBJ2-7, with D possibly being TRBD2 (6 bases). The germline CDR1 and CDR2 sequences are SGHTA and FQGNSA. CDR3 length: 15 residues. V was trimmed by 1 base and J by 4 bases, leaving 14 bases between them. The CDR3 region is CASSLDWVADYEQYF. CDR3 nucleotides: TGTGCCAGCAGCTTAGACTGGGTAGCGGATTACGAGCAGTACTTC.

V is TRBV19 and J is TRBJ2-5; TRBD1 matches 10 bases. Germline assignment: CDR1 LNHDA and CDR2 SQIVND (reference sequence). This CDR3 contains 15 residues. The junction had 9 bases not matched to a gene; V was cut back by 7 bases and J by 4 bases. CDR3: CASMDSDRGRETQYF. For the CDR3, the DNA is TGTGCCAGTATGGACAGCGACAGGGGGCGAGAGACCCAGTACTTC.